The rows below give T cell receptor beta chains drawn from one sample of a study of T cells in Graves' hyperthyroidism and ophthalmopathy. MiXCR, run by TCRdb on the multiplex PCR reads, gives a single entry per CDR3 protein. The sample holds some 620,000 distinct CDR3 sequences, roughly 15% seen once. Sequences were obtained from blood. All receptors come from a woman aged 25-40 years with Graves' hyperthyroidism. Both conserved end residues are part of each CDR3. The order of the fields is clone size, D gene, J gene, V gene, CDR3 DNA, CDR3 protein. A D gene is named only where the DNA matches it firmly. Clone size is stated in some rows and not others, as once, few, many or a class when expanded.

abundance: NA; d_gene: TRBD1; j_gene: TRBJ1-5; v_gene: TRBV7-9; CDR3nt: TGTGCCAGCAGCTCGCAAGGGACAGGGGGTCAGCCCCAGCATTTT; CDR3aa: CASSSQGTGGQPQHF
abundance: NA; d_gene: NA; j_gene: TRBJ2-1; v_gene: TRBV30; CDR3nt: TGTGCCTGGAGACCCGAGGGCAAGGCCCGGGGGTATGAGCAGTTCTTC; CDR3aa: CAWRPEGKARGYEQFF
abundance: few; d_gene: NA; j_gene: TRBJ1-4; v_gene: TRBV20-1; CDR3nt: TGCAGTGCTAGAGATCTAAGGGATGGAGAAAAACTGTTTTTT; CDR3aa: CSARDLRDGEKLFF
abundance: many; d_gene: NA; j_gene: TRBJ2-4; v_gene: TRBV12-3/TRBV12-4; CDR3nt: TGTGCCAGCACTCTCCAGAGGGGGGGGAACATTCAGTACTTC; CDR3aa: CASTLQRGGNIQYF
abundance: many; d_gene: NA; j_gene: TRBJ2-7; v_gene: TRBV28; CDR3nt: TGTGCCAGCAGTTCGGGACTGAGACCCTACGAGCAGTACTTC; CDR3aa: CASSSGLRPYEQYF
abundance: few; d_gene: TRBD1; j_gene: TRBJ1-5; v_gene: TRBV10-3; CDR3nt: TGTGCCATCAGTGAGCCGTTAGCCGGGACAGGGGTCAATCAGCCCCAGCATTTT; CDR3aa: CAISEPLAGTGVNQPQHF
abundance: many; d_gene: TRBD1; j_gene: TRBJ2-7; v_gene: TRBV7-9; CDR3nt: TGTGCCAGCAGTTTGGGACAGGGGGCTTACGAGCAGTACTTC; CDR3aa: CASSLGQGAYEQYF
abundance: NA; d_gene: TRBD2; j_gene: TRBJ2-5; v_gene: TRBV7-9; CDR3nt: TGTGCCAGCAGCTTCCCGGGACTAGCGGGAGGTTGGGACCAAGAGACCCAGTACTTC; CDR3aa: CASSFPGLAGGWDQETQYF
abundance: few; d_gene: TRBD1; j_gene: TRBJ2-3; v_gene: TRBV4-1; CDR3nt: TGCGCCAGCAGCCAAGCAGGAAGGACAGGGGGGCCCGATACGCAGTATTTT; CDR3aa: CASSQAGRTGGPDTQYF
abundance: NA; d_gene: TRBD1; j_gene: TRBJ2-3; v_gene: TRBV6-4; CDR3nt: TGTGCCACCCGACAGGGAGAATCAGATACGCAGTATTTT; CDR3aa: CATRQGESDTQYF